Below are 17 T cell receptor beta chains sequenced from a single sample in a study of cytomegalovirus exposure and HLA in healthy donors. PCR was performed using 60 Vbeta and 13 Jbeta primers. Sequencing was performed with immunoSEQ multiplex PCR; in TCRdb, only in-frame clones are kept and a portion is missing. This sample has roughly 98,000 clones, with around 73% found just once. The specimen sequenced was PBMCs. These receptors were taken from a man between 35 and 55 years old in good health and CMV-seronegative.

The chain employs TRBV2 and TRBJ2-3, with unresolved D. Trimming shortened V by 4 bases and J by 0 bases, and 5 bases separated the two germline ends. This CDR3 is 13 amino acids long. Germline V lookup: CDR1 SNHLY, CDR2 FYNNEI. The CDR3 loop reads CASSGASTDTQYF. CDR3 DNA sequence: TGTGCCAGCAGTGGGGCTAGCACAGATACGCAGTATTTT.

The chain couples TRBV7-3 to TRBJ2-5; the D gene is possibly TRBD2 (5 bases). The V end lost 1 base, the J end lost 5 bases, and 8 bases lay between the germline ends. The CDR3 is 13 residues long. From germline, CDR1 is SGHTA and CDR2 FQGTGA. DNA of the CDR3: TGTGCCAGCAGCTTAAGAGGGCGGGAGACCCAGTACTTC. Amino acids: CASSLRGRETQYF.

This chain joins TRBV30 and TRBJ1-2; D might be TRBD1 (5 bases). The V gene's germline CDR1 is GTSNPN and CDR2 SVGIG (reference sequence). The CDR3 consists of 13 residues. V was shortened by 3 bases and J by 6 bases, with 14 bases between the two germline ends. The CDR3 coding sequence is TGTGCCTGGAGGAGCCCAGGGTACAATGGCTACACCTTC. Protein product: CAWRSPGYNGYTF.

CDR3 loop: CASSQEHSNQPQHF. The CDR3 nucleotides are TGTGCCAGCAGCCAAGAGCATAGCAATCAGCCCCAGCATTTT. The gene calls are TRBV7-8 and TRBJ1-5; D ambiguous. In germline, CDR1 is SGHVS, CDR2 FQNEAQ. This CDR3 contains 14 residues. V was trimmed by 5 bases and J by 0 bases, leaving 8 bases between them.

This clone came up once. This CDR3 reads CASSGTGEVHF. CDR3 sequence (DNA): TGTGCCAGTAGTGGGACAGGGGAAGTCCACTTT. This chain links TRBV19 with TRBJ1-6; TRBD1 matches 10 bases. The V segment lost 5 bases and the J segment 17 bases; nucleotides outside the gene matches: 3. This CDR3 contains 11 residues. Germline CDR1 and CDR2: LNHDA and SQIVND (reference sequence). Variable domain in full (rest from reference TRBV19 and TRBJ1-6): DGGITQSPKYLFRKEGQNVTLSCEQNLNHDAMYWYRQDPGQGLRLIYYSQIVNDFQKGDIAEGYSVSREKKESFPLTVTSAQKNPTAFYLCASSGTGEVHFGNGTRLTVT.

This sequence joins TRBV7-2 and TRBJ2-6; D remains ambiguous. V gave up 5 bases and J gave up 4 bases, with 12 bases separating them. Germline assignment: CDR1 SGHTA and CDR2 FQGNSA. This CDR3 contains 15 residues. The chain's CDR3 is CASSPWATGANVLTF. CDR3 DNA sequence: TGTGCCAGCAGCCCTTGGGCAACGGGGGCCAACGTCCTGACTTTC.

DNA for the CDR3: TGCGCCAGCAGCTTAGTAGGGGCAGGGGCTAATTCACCCCTCCACTTT. This sequence encodes CASSLVGAGANSPLHF. The gene calls are TRBV5-1 and TRBJ1-6, with D possibly TRBD1 on 6 matching bases. The CDR3 totals 16 residues. V lost 2 bases to trimming and J lost 6 bases, with 15 bases between them. CDR1 is SGHRS, CDR2 YFSETQ, per germline. The variable domain in full, with the rest retrieved from reference TRBV5-1 and TRBJ1-6, is KAGVTQTPRYLIKTRGQQVTLSCSPISGHRSVSWYQQTPGQGLQFLFEYFSETQRNKGNFPGRFSGRQFSNSRSEMNVSTLELGDSALYLCASSLVGAGANSPLHFGNGTRLTVT.

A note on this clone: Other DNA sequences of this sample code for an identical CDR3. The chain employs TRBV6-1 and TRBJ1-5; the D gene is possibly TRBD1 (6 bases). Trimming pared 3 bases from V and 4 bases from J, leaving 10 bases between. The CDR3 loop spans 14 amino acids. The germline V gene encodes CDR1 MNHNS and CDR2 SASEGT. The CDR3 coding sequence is TGTGCCAGCAGTGATACAGGGTCAAATCAGCCCCAGCATTTT. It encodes CASSDTGSNQPQHF.

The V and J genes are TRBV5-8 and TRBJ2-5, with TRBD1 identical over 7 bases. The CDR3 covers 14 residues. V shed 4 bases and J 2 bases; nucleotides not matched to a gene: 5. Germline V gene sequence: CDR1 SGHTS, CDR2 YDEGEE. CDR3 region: CASSPGTAQETQYF. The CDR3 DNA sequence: TGTGCCAGCAGCCCGGGGACAGCACAAGAGACCCAGTACTTC.

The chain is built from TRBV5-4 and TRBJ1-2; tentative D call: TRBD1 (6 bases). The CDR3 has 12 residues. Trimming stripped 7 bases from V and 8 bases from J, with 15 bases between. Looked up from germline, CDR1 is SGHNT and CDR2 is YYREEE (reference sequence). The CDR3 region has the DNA TGTGCCAGCGGAAACAGGGAGTTAGGCTACACCTTC. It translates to CASGNRELGYTF. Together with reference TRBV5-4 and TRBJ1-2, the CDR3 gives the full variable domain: ETGVTQSPTHLIKTRGQQVTLRCSSQSGHNTVSWYQQALGQGPQFIFQYYREEENGRGNFPPRFSGLQFPNYSSELNVNALELDDSALYLCASGNRELGYTFGSGTRLTVV.

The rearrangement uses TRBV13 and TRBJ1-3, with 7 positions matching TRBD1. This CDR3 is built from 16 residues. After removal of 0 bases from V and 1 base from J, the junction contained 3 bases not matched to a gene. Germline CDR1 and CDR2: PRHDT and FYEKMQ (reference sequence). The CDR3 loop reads CASSLGRGYSGNTIYF. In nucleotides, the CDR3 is TGTGCCAGCAGCTTAGGCAGGGGGTATTCTGGAAACACCATATATTTT.

In DNA form, the CDR3 reads TGTGCCAGCAGTGAAGTTGGACTAGCGGGAGCCAACACCGGGGAGCTGTTTTTT. It encodes CASSEVGLAGANTGELFF. The genes are TRBV2 and TRBJ2-2; 13 bases match TRBD2. The CDR3 runs 18 residues. Germline V gene data show CDR1 as SNHLY and CDR2 as FYNNEI. V was clipped by 1 base and J by 2 bases; unmatched bases: 4.

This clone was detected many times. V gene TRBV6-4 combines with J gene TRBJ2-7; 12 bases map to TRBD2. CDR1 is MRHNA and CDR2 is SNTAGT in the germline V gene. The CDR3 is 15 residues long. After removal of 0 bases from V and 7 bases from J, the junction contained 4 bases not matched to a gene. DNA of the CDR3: TGTGCCAGCAGTGACTCGGCTAGCGGGGGGGAAGAGCAGTACTTC. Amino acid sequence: CASSDSASGGEEQYF.

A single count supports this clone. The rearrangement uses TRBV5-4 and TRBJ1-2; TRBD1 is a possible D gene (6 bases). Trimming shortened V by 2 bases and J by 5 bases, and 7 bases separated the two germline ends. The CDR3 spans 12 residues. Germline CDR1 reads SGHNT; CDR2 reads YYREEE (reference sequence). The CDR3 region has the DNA TGTGCCAGCAGCTTACAGGGATATGGCTACACCTTC. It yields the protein CASSLQGYGYTF.

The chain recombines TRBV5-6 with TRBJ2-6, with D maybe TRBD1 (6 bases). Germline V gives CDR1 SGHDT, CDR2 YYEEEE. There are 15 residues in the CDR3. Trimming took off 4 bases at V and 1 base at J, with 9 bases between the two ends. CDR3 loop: CASSPTGSGANVLTF. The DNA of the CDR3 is TGTGCCAGCAGCCCGACAGGATCTGGGGCCAACGTCCTGACTTTC.

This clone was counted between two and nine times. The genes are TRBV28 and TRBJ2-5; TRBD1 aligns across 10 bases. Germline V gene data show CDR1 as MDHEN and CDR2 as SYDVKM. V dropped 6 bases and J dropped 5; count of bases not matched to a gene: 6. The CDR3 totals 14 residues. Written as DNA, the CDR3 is TGTGCCAGCAGGAGTCCGGGACAGGGGGAGACCCAGTACTTC. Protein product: CASRSPGQGETQYF. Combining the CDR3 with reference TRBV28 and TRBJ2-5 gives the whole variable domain DVKVTQSSRYLVKRTGEKVFLECVQDMDHENMFWYRQDPGLGLRLIYFSYDVKMKEKGDIPEGYSVSREKKERFSLILESASTNQTSMYLCASRSPGQGETQYFGPGTRLLVL.

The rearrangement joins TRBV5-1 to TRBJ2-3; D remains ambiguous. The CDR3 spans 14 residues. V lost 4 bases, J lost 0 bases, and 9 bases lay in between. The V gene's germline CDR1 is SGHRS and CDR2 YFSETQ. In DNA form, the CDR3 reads TGCGCCAGCAGCCCTATTACTAGCACAGATACGCAGTATTTT. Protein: CASSPITSTDTQYF.